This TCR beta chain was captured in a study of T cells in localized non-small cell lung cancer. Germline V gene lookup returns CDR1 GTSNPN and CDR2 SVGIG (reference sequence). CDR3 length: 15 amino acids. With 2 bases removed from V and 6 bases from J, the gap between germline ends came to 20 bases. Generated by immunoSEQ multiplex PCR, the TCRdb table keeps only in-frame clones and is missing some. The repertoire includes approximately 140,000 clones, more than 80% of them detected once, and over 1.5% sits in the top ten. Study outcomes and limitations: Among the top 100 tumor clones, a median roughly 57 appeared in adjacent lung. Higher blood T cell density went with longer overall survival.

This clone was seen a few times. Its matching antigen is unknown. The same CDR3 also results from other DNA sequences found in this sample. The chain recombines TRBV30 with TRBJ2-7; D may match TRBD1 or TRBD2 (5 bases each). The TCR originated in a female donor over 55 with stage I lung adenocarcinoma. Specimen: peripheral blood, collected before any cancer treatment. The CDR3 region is CAWSPLGRSGLEQYF. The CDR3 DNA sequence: TGTGCCTGGAGTCCACTGGGACGTTCGGGGCTCGAGCAGTACTTC.